The T cell receptor (beta chain) described here comes from a study of regulatory T cells in long-lasting Graves disease (dated by TCRdb to the early 2020s). Background on the whole study: Persistent Graves' disease was defined as antithyroid drug treatment for over 5 years with persistently positive TSH receptor autoantibodies. Persistent Graves' disease patients were compared with newly diagnosed Graves' disease patients by peripheral blood TCR sequencing and RNA sequencing. The study was registered as a clinical trial and conducted in China. A total of roughly 35 samples were covered by TCR sequencing, comprising around 13 persistent and about 20 newly diagnosed Graves' disease patients. Antithyroid drugs had been taken for about 10.3 years on average by persistent Graves' disease patients in the clinical cohort.

V drops 6 bases and J drops 7 bases, leaving 25 bases in between. The CDR3 runs 18 amino acids, cysteine and phenylalanine included. Left in the record is the CDR3 DNA by itself, 54 bases read in frame from the first base. CDR1 MGHRA and CDR2 YSYEKL were looked up in the germline V gene. The library came from multiplex PCR. The listed sequencing device is Illumina HiSeq 4000. iRepertoire HTBI primers and Arm-PCR amplification of CDR3 regions were used to construct TCR beta libraries. PCR products were gel purified before sequencing. As for how the authors treated the data: Across samples, 60 to 80 TRBV and 13 to 15 TRBJ segments were identified and used for gene usage analysis of CDR3 amino acid clonotypes. COPE and FqMerger were used to merge the filtered high-quality paired reads into contigs. Contigs were aligned with BLAST to IMGT TRBV, TRBD and TRBJ reference genes, and CDR3 was defined per IMGT. Highly expanded clones were defined as clonotypes with a frequency above 0.1%. Shannon entropy served as the measure of repertoire diversity, while the Gini coefficient captured V-J evenness. A clonotype was considered public if more than one individual shared it. TCRdb's own reprocessing of the public reads used fastp at Q25 and MiXCR and kept productive beta chains. Merged by CDR3 protein, the rows form single entries marked with the most common genes and DNA. The V and J calls come from TCRdb's annotation, not from the publication. This sample gives about 430,000 distinct CDR3 sequences in total; under 25% of them show up just once. The ten largest clones capture more than 13% of the sample.

Here is what the overall study found, with its caveats: Persistent Graves' disease patients showed lower TCR Shannon entropy and fewer highly expanded clones than newly diagnosed patients, suggesting clonal expansion. Patients with persistent disease shared more public clonotypes (fewer than 3,000) than newly diagnosed patients did (approximately 990). Preferential use of TRBV28, TRBJ1-2 and TRBJ2-5 was observed in persistent disease, whereas TRBV20-1 and TRBJ2-1 were favored in newly diagnosed disease. As a limitation, the authors acknowledged that the small sample size may reduce accuracy. Sequencing and analysis were restricted to the TCR beta chain. The study examined only peripheral blood because the primary lesion, thyroid tissue, could not be accessed.

This specimen's time point label, per the study, means: persistent/refractory GD, antithyroid drugs over 5 years with positive TRAb. For both TCR sequencing and RNA sequencing, RNA was extracted from PBMCs using TRIzol. The diagnosis of Graves' disease was made according to American Thyroid Association guidelines. The patients came from an endocrinology department in Xi'an, China. From each patient, roughly 9 milliliters of peripheral blood was collected into an EDTA anticoagulant tube. Ficoll Paque Plus density gradient separation was used to isolate PBMCs, and no further T cell sorting was done. An Agilent 2100 Bioanalyzer and agarose gel were used to check RNA quality, and a NanoDrop 2000 was used to measure RNA concentration. This clonotype has only a few counts. Its antigen is still unknown. There are no base qualities to consult, and no much larger clone falls within one base.

This receptor was taken from a female donor with Graves disease. The rearrangement combines TRBV4-1 with TRBJ1-6; the D gene is unclear. This specimen consisted of peripheral blood mononuclear cells (PBMCs), obtained when the disease was refractory, from a patient treated with antithyroid drugs. The CDR3 loop reads CASSGFVVVVDRNSPLHF. The sequenced DNA: TGCGCCAGCAGTGGGTTTGTAGTTGTGGTCGACCGAAATTCACCCCTCCACTTT.